The 26 T cell receptor beta chains presented below share a single source sample, sequenced in a study of patients and donors after allogeneic stem cell transplantation. TCRdb re-derived calls from the RT-PCR reads in MiXCR, one entry per CDR3 protein. The sample has some 880,000 distinct CDR3 sequences; approximately 18% are singletons. What was sequenced was blood, either unsorted or a sorted T cell fraction (not recorded which). The receptors derive from a human donor who was either an allogeneic HSCT recipient or a stem cell or donor lymphocyte infusion donor (not recorded which). It is not recorded whose cells these are; they may come from a transplant donor.

This clonotype was detected many times. This chain joins TRBV6-2 or TRBV6-3 and TRBJ2-7; D call uncertain. This CDR3 contains 13 residues. The germline V and J ends were trimmed by 2 bases and 3 bases, with 8 bases remaining between them. Germline V CDR1 and CDR2: MNHEY, SVGEGT. Written as DNA, the CDR3 is TGTGCCAGCAGTTACGACGGGCTCTACGAGCAGTACTTC. It specifies CASSYDGLYEQYF.

This clonotype has only a few counts. The genes are TRBV20-1 and TRBJ2-2; D is unclear. CDR1 is DFQATT and CDR2 is SNEGSKA in the germline V gene (reference sequence). Trimming removed 1 base at V and 0 bases at J, with 6 bases between. This CDR3 is 14 amino acids long. The CDR3 loop reads CSARGSSNTGELFF. The CDR3 region has the DNA TGCAGTGCTAGAGGGAGTTCGAACACCGGGGAGCTGTTTTTT.

There are a few counts of this clonotype. The chain is built from TRBV15 and TRBJ2-1; D perhaps matches TRBD2 (5 bases). The ends were cut back, 0 bases at V and 0 bases at J, with 24 bases in the middle. The CDR3 length is 21 residues. CDR1 is LNHNV and CDR2 is YYDKDF in the germline V gene (reference sequence). The CDR3 region is CATSRDSLVTGELSSYNEQFF. In DNA, the CDR3 is TGTGCCACCAGCAGAGATTCTCTCGTCACCGGGGAACTTAGCTCCTACAATGAGCAGTTCTTC.

This clonotype was found a few times. The V and J genes are TRBV3-1 and TRBJ2-7; no clear D. This CDR3 has 12 residues. The germline V gene has CDR1 LGHDT and CDR2 YNNKEL (reference sequence). V lost 2 bases and J 7 bases, leaving 9 bases between the germline ends. The CDR3 loop is CASSQSRAEQYF. CDR3 coding DNA: TGTGCCAGCAGCCAATCTAGGGCGGAGCAGTACTTC.

The table lists this clonotype with a few counts. This rearrangement joins TRBV24-1 to TRBJ2-7; tentatively, D is TRBD1 (6 bases). The CDR3 is made up of 13 amino acids. V was pared by 6 bases and J by 5 bases, with 13 bases between. CDR1 KGHDR and CDR2 SFDVKD come from the germline V gene. CDR3 bases: TGTGCCACCAGTCACAGGGAAACCCACGAGCAGTACTTC. Translation gives CATSHRETHEQYF.

J is TRBJ2-1 and V is TRBV12-5, with 11 bases matching TRBD2. CDR1 is LGHNT and CDR2 is FRNRAP in the germline V gene. This CDR3 comprises 16 residues. V shed 4 bases and J 14 bases; nucleotides not matched to a gene: 16. CDR3: CASGSLGLAGPLGEFF. For the CDR3, the DNA is TGTGCTAGTGGTTCCCTAGGACTAGCGGGCCCCCTGGGAGAGTTCTTC.

Concerning this clonotype: This could be a read error, since a much larger clone is one nucleotide away. The V and J genes are TRBV12-3 or TRBV12-4 and TRBJ2-1, with a weak D call TRBD2 (6 bases). The CDR3 sequence is 15 residues long. The CDR3 DNA is TGTGCCAGCAGTTTACGGACTAACGTCCACAATGAGCTGTTCTTC. Translating it yields CASSLRTNVHNELFF.

The J gene is TRBJ2-7, the V gene TRBV19; 7 bases align to TRBD2. Trimming removed 3 bases from V and 3 bases from J; junction bases left unmatched: 8. The CDR3 contains 15 residues. Germline V gene data show CDR1 as LNHDA and CDR2 as SQIVND (reference sequence). The CDR3 coding sequence is TGTGCCAGTAGTATTTCAGGCGGGAGAGTCTACGAGCAGTACTTC. Translated: CASSISGGRVYEQYF.

The rearrangement uses TRBV7-9 and TRBJ2-1; TRBD2 agrees at 9 bases. Trimming cost V 3 bases and J 5 bases; bases outside gene matches: 5. The CDR3 extends over 15 amino acids. Germline-derived CDR1 and CDR2 are SEHNR and FQNEAQ (reference sequence). CDR3 in amino acids: CASSFPLAGHNEQFF. In DNA form, the CDR3 reads TGTGCCAGCAGCTTCCCTCTAGCGGGACACAATGAGCAGTTCTTC.

The table lists this clonotype with a count of one. Here the CDR3 reads CASSLAVLETQYF. CDR3 DNA: TGTGCCAGCAGCTTGGCCGTTTTGGAGACCCAGTACTTC. The rearrangement uses TRBV11-2 and TRBJ2-5; no clear D. This CDR3 has 13 residues. Germline CDR1 SGHAT, CDR2 FQNNGV. Between the trimmed V and J ends, which lost 3 bases and 5 bases, there was a span of 10 bases.

The chain joins TRBV6-1 to TRBJ2-3; no clear D gene. The CDR3 runs to 14 residues. V lost 2 bases, J lost 3 bases, and 9 bases lay in between. CDR1 MNHNS and CDR2 SASEGT come from the germline V gene. CDR3 sequence: CASSEPPGTDTQYF. CDR3 DNA: TGTGCCAGCAGTGAACCCCCAGGAACAGATACGCAGTATTTT.

This clonotype was seen repeatedly, ten times or more. The chain uses TRBV7-2 and TRBJ2-7; 7 nucleotides align to TRBD1. The V gene's germline CDR1 is SGHTA and CDR2 FQGNSA. The CDR3 loop spans 15 amino acids. The ends lost 2 bases at V and 1 base at J; junction bases unmatched: 5. This CDR3 reads CASSLPNRGSYEQYF. CDR3 DNA: TGTGCCAGCAGCTTACCTAACAGGGGATCCTACGAGCAGTACTTC.

The chain joins TRBV29-1 to TRBJ1-1, with D unclear. Looked up from germline, CDR1 is SQVTM and CDR2 is ANQGSEA. V was clipped by 4 bases and J by 5 bases, with 8 bases between them. The CDR3 consists of 11 residues. The CDR3 sequence is CSVAAGTEAFF. The CDR3 nucleotides read TGCAGCGTTGCGGCCGGGACTGAAGCTTTCTTT.

This clonotype was counted between two and nine times. This rearrangement joins TRBV9 to TRBJ1-5; a possible D gene is TRBD1 (5 bases). V lost 4 bases, J lost 3 bases, and 11 bases lay in between. Looked up from germline, CDR1 is SGDLS and CDR2 is YYNGEE. The CDR3 length is 14 residues. The CDR3 loop is CASSQDSVNQPQHF. CDR3 nucleotides: TGTGCCAGCAGCCAAGACAGCGTCAATCAGCCCCAGCATTTT.

This clonotype was seen at least ten times. The rearrangement joins TRBV10-3 to TRBJ1-1; no definite D call. V lost 10 bases and J lost 6, with 18 bases in between. From germline, CDR1 is ENHRY and CDR2 SYGVKD. CDR3 length: 13 amino acids. CDR3 DNA sequence: TGTGCCACCGAAATCGGGAATGGGGCTGAAGCTTTCTTT. Protein: CATEIGNGAEAFF.

This clonotype was detected a few times. The rearrangement joins TRBV10-3 to TRBJ2-3; TRBD2 agrees at 14 bases. After removal of 6 bases from V and 6 bases from J, the junction contained 8 bases not matched to a gene. Per germline, CDR1 ENHRY and CDR2 SYGVKD. The CDR3 has 16 amino acids. CDR3 nucleotides: TGTGCCATCAGGGAGGGGACTAGCGGGAGAGCCGATACGCAGTATTTT. It is translated as CAIREGTSGRADTQYF.

This chain links TRBV21-1 with TRBJ2-7; TRBD1, the D gene given by the table, was not confirmed from the DNA. TRBV21-1 counts as a pseudogene. The CDR3 spans 15 residues. The CDR3 bases are TGTGCCAGCAGTATTACCCCCAGGGGGCGCGACGAGCAGTACTTC. The encoded protein is CASSITPRGRDEQYF.

This clonotype has more than one count but fewer than ten. The genes are TRBV28 and TRBJ2-3; 16 nucleotides line up with TRBD2. V was pared by 7 bases and J by 2 bases, with 9 bases of the junction left unmatched. The germline CDR1 and CDR2 sequences are MDHEN and SYDVKM. This CDR3 contains 18 residues. CDR3 sequence reads: CASNLGLAGGWITDTQYF. In nucleotides, the CDR3 is TGTGCCAGCAACTTGGGACTAGCGGGAGGGTGGATCACAGATACGCAGTATTTT.

The chain links TRBV4-1 to TRBJ2-1; 11 bases match TRBD2. The germline gives CDR1 MGHRA, CDR2 YSYEKL. This CDR3 spans 15 amino acids. With 1 base clipped from V and 10 bases from J, the junction kept 6 bases outside the gene matches. In DNA form, the CDR3 reads TGCGCCAGCAGCCAAGTTAGCGGGGGGGCCTGGGAGCAGTTCTTC. This encodes CASSQVSGGAWEQFF.

The chain combines TRBV19 with TRBJ2-5; 8 bases line up with TRBD2. Germline CDR1 reads LNHDA; CDR2 reads SQIVND (reference sequence). J gave up 1 base and V 3 bases, and 7 bases lay outside the gene matches. CDR3 size: 16 residues. This CDR3 reads CASSIGKRGFQETQYF. Here the CDR3 DNA reads TGTGCCAGTAGTATCGGAAAGCGGGGGTTCCAAGAGACCCAGTACTTC.

Only a few counts were recorded for this clonotype. The chain recombines TRBV4-1 with TRBJ2-7; 8 bases fit TRBD2. Germline lookup yields CDR1 MGHRA and CDR2 YSYEKL. The J segment lost 3 bases and the V segment lost 4 bases, leaving 14 bases of the junction unmatched. This CDR3 contains 17 residues. Written as DNA, the CDR3 is TGCGCCAGCAGCCCCTTGGGCGGGAGGCGAAGTGACTACGAGCAGTACTTC. Encoded protein: CASSPLGGRRSDYEQYF.

This clonotype was seen more than once but under ten times. The rearrangement links TRBV24-1 to TRBJ1-2, with a possible D match to TRBD1 (6 bases). From germline, CDR1 is KGHDR and CDR2 SFDVKD. CDR3 length equals 15 residues. Trimming stripped 4 bases from V and 4 bases from J, with 15 bases between. The CDR3 protein is CATSDPGTSIYGYTF. The CDR3 nucleotides read TGTGCCACCAGTGACCCCGGGACATCGATCTATGGCTACACCTTC.

The chain carries TRBV2 and TRBJ2-2; the D call may be TRBD1 or TRBD2 (5 bases each). CDR1 and CDR2 (germline): SNHLY, FYNNEI. CDR3 size: 14 residues. The germline V and J ends were trimmed by 8 bases and 2 bases, with 12 bases remaining between them. The CDR3 here is CASQGPSNTGELFF. The CDR3 DNA reads as TGTGCCAGCCAGGGACCATCAAACACCGGGGAGCTGTTTTTT.

The chain joins TRBV11-2 to TRBJ1-5, with 9 bases fitting TRBD1. Germline V gives CDR1 SGHAT, CDR2 FQNNGV. Trimming took 4 bases from V and 0 from J; bases not matched to a gene: 19. The CDR3 has 21 amino acids. The CDR3 here is CASSSSRTGEEEFSSNQPQHF. CDR3 DNA: TGTGCCAGCAGCTCGTCGAGGACAGGGGAAGAGGAATTTTCTAGCAATCAGCCCCAGCATTTT.

J is TRBJ1-5 and V is TRBV10-3; 7 bases are shared with TRBD1. The CDR3 has 16 residues. The germline CDR1 and CDR2 sequences are ENHRY and SYGVKD. J was trimmed by 4 bases and V by 3 bases; bases with no gene match: 9. The CDR3 reads CAISDPPRQGNQPQHF. CDR3 nucleotide sequence: TGTGCCATCAGTGATCCCCCTAGACAGGGAAATCAGCCCCAGCATTTT.

This clonotype was found a few times. The gene calls are TRBV12-3 or TRBV12-4 and TRBJ2-1, with 8 bases matching TRBD2. Germline trimming cut 7 bases from V and 2 bases from J; bases unmatched to any gene: 7. There are 15 residues in the CDR3. The CDR3 nucleotides are TGTGCCAGCATATCTGCGGGAGGCCCCTACAATGAGCAGTTCTTC. Its translation: CASISAGGPYNEQFF.